These 30 T cell receptor beta chains were sequenced from one sample in a study of shared clonotypes between healthy human individuals. Measured with immunoSEQ multiplex PCR; TCRdb has only the in-frame clones, and not every one. The sample has 550,000 to 850,000 clones; approximately 72% are singletons. The sample taken for sequencing was memory CD4+ T cells sorted from blood. Subset: CD45RA-negative fraction. The receptors shown here come from a woman aged 30 to 39 in good health.

The rearrangement joins TRBV11-3 to TRBJ2-7; TRBD2 aligns across 7 bases. CDR3 size: 14 residues. The ends lost 5 bases at V and 4 bases at J; junction bases unmatched: 8. The germline V gene encodes CDR1 SGHNT and CDR2 YENEEA. The CDR3 sequence: CASSAGGSRYEQYF. CDR3 DNA sequence: TGTGCCAGCAGCGCCGGCGGGAGTAGGTACGAGCAGTACTTC.

The V gene is TRBV7-9, the J gene TRBJ1-5, with unresolved D. Germline loops: CDR1 SEHNR, CDR2 FQNEAQ (reference sequence). With 1 base removed from V and 4 bases from J, the gap between germline ends came to 11 bases. There are 15 residues in the CDR3. The CDR3 sequence is CASSLDSRTNQPQHF. CDR3 bases: TGTGCCAGCAGCTTAGACAGTCGGACTAATCAGCCCCAGCATTTT. Complete variable domain (other parts from reference TRBV7-9 and TRBJ1-5): DTGVSQNPRHKITKRGQNVTFRCDPISEHNRLYWYRQTLGQGPEFLTYFQNEAQLEKSRLLSDRFSAERPKGSFSTLEIQRTEQGDSAMYLCASSLDSRTNQPQHFGDGTRLSIL.

A few counts support this clone. V gene TRBV5-1 combines with J gene TRBJ2-3; 8 bases are shared with TRBD2. The CDR3 length is 16 residues. CDR1 and CDR2 from the germline V gene are SGHRS and YFSETQ. After removal of 3 bases from V and 0 bases from J, the junction contained 6 bases not matched to a gene. DNA of the CDR3: TGCGCCAGCAGCTCACTCGCTAGCGGGAGCACAGATACGCAGTATTTT. Translating gives CASSSLASGSTDTQYF.

J is TRBJ1-2 and V is TRBV5-6; no clear D gene. V lost 2 bases and J lost 8, with 16 bases in between. The CDR3 is made up of 14 amino acids. CDR1 and CDR2 (germline): SGHDT, YYEEEE. The CDR3 DNA reads TGTGCCAGCAGCTTACCCGGGGATGATTGGGGCTACACCTTC. It translates to CASSLPGDDWGYTF.

CDR3 sequence: CASSKQGAGELFF. The CDR3 nucleotides are TGTGCCAGTAGCAAACAGGGGGCCGGGGAGCTGTTTTTT. This chain links TRBV19 with TRBJ2-2; 8 bases line up with TRBD1. After removal of 6 bases from V and 6 bases from J, the junction contained 3 bases not matched to a gene. This CDR3 spans 13 amino acids. Germline CDR1 reads LNHDA; CDR2 reads SQIVND (reference sequence).

This sequence joins TRBV6-1 and TRBJ1-2, with 10 positions matching TRBD1. CDR1 is MNHNS and CDR2 is SASEGT in the germline V gene. This CDR3 region has 14 residues. V trimming: 7 bases; J trimming: 8 bases; junction bases outside the gene matches: 10. The CDR3 spells CASNTGTGVSGYTF. The DNA of the CDR3 is TGTGCCAGCAACACCGGGACAGGGGTGTCCGGCTACACCTTC.

CDR3 loop: CSVEVSAGSRDYGYTF. The CDR3 coding sequence is TGCAGCGTTGAAGTTTCCGCAGGGTCCCGGGACTATGGCTACACCTTC. The chain has TRBV29-1 and TRBJ1-2, with D possibly TRBD1 on 5 matching bases. Germline V gene lookup returns CDR1 SQVTM and CDR2 ANQGSEA. The CDR3 has 16 residues. Trimming removed 1 base from V and 3 bases from J, with 18 bases in between.

This clone was seen a handful of times. The junction does not match germline at one end; this may be a read error. This chain joins TRBV2 and TRBJ2-7, with a possible D match to TRBD1 (6 bases). The CDR3 has 15 amino acids. CDR1 and CDR2 from the germline V gene are SNHLY and FYNNEI. The CDR3 DNA reads TGTGCCAGCAGGGAAGGGGACGTGGGACACTACGAGCAGTACTTC. Its translation: CASREGDVGHYEQYF.

CDR3 bases: TGTGCCAGCAGGGTTGGAAGTGGCTACACCTTC. Amino acids: CASRVGSGYTF. The chain has TRBV4-2 and TRBJ1-2, with unresolved D. This CDR3 has 11 amino acids. V shed 6 bases and J shed 7 bases, with 9 bases lying between them. Germline V gene data show CDR1 as LGHNA and CDR2 as YNFKEQ.

The chain carries TRBV5-1 and TRBJ2-1, with D uncertain. The germline CDR1 and CDR2 sequences are SGHRS and YFSETQ. This CDR3 contains 15 residues. V was shortened by 3 bases and J by 6 bases, with 16 bases between the two germline ends. In DNA, the CDR3 is TGCGCCAGCAGCTCCGACCCTCCGGTCCCCAATGAGCAGTTCTTC. Translation gives CASSSDPPVPNEQFF.

The chain recombines TRBV5-4 with TRBJ2-7; 9 bases match TRBD2. The CDR3 covers 13 residues. V lost 6 bases, J lost 3 bases, and 4 bases stayed unmatched. Germline assignment: CDR1 SGHNT and CDR2 YYREEE (reference sequence). The CDR3 DNA follows: TGTGCCAGCACCTTTAGCGGGAGCTACGAGCAGTACTTC. Translation: CASTFSGSYEQYF. Supplemented by reference TRBV5-4 and TRBJ2-7, the full variable domain reads ETGVTQSPTHLIKTRGQQVTLRCSSQSGHNTVSWYQQALGQGPQFIFQYYREEENGRGNFPPRFSGLQFPNYSSELNVNALELDDSALYLCASTFSGSYEQYFGPGTRLTVT.

A note on this clone: It is unclear where the CDR3 begins or ends on the DNA, so no DNA is shown, and the CDR3 is as TCRdb lists it. The CDR3 here is CTSSPQWGAGAFF. V gene TRBV1 combines with J gene TRBJ1-1. TRBV1 is recorded as a pseudogene. The CDR3 length equals 13 residues, ends included.

This clone was recorded a few times. The chain is built from TRBV2 and TRBJ1-1; tentatively, D is TRBD1 (6 bases). CDR1 SNHLY and CDR2 FYNNEI come from the germline V gene. V lost 6 bases, J lost 0 bases, and 17 bases lay in between. The CDR3 length is 16 residues. The CDR3 region is CASSAGTRRLNTEAFF. The CDR3 coding sequence is TGTGCCAGCAGCGCCGGGACAAGGAGGTTGAACACTGAAGCTTTCTTT. Filled out from reference TRBV2 and TRBJ1-1, the complete variable domain reads EPEVTQTPSHQVTQMGQEVILRCVPISNHLYFYWYRQILGQKVEFLVSFYNNEISEKSEIFDDQFSVERPDGSNFTLKIRSTKLEDSAMYFCASSAGTRRLNTEAFFGQGTRLTVV.

This rearrangement joins TRBV6-5 to TRBJ2-3; 7 nucleotides align to TRBD1. Germline trimming cut 4 bases from V and 6 bases from J; bases unmatched to any gene: 7. From germline, CDR1 is MNHEY and CDR2 SVGAGI. The CDR3 spans 14 residues. This CDR3 is CASSSYRGSDTQYF. CDR3 nucleotides: TGTGCCAGCAGTTCCTACAGGGGTTCCGATACGCAGTATTTT.

This chain links TRBV19 with TRBJ2-2; D might be TRBD2 (5 bases). Germline V gene data show CDR1 as LNHDA and CDR2 as SQIVND (reference sequence). The CDR3 has 19 residues. V was cut by 6 bases and J by 0 bases, with 23 bases left in between. The CDR3 sequence is CASRAGGLPLFANTGELFF. CDR3 sequence (DNA): TGTGCCAGTAGGGCGGGCGGGCTTCCGCTGTTCGCGAACACCGGGGAGCTGTTTTTT.

The rearrangement joins TRBV28 to TRBJ2-7; the D gene is possibly TRBD2 (5 bases). This CDR3 has 13 amino acids. V was cut by 7 bases and J by 4 bases, with 14 bases left in between. The germline CDR1 and CDR2 sequences are MDHEN and SYDVKM. CDR3 sequence reads: CASTLHRGYEQYF. DNA for the CDR3: TGTGCCAGCACCCTGCACCGCGGGTACGAGCAGTACTTC.

The rearrangement links TRBV4-1 to TRBJ1-1; no firm D call. V gave up 4 bases and J gave up 0 bases, with 18 bases separating them. This CDR3 contains 17 residues. Germline CDR1 is MGHRA and CDR2 is YSYEKL. The CDR3 nucleotides are TGCGCCAGCAGCCCCGGAGCATTCAGCCGAATGAACACTGAAGCTTTCTTT. The encoded protein is CASSPGAFSRMNTEAFF.

In this sample, this clone turned up many times. This chain connects TRBV7-9 to TRBJ1-1, with D perhaps TRBD1 (5 bases). Trimming left V 5 bases short and J 4 bases short, with 17 bases between. Germline V gene data show CDR1 as SEHNR and CDR2 as FQNEAQ (reference sequence). The CDR3 is made up of 15 amino acids. The chain's CDR3 is CASSPRRGGGTEAFF. The CDR3 nucleotides are TGTGCCAGCAGCCCCCGTAGGGGAGGTGGCACTGAAGCTTTCTTT.

This clone was picked up one time. The J gene is TRBJ1-4, the V gene TRBV4-1; D is unclear. The CDR3 covers 15 residues. Germline loops: CDR1 MGHRA, CDR2 YSYEKL. The germline V and J ends were trimmed by 4 bases and 8 bases, with 17 bases remaining between them. CDR3 DNA sequence: TGCGCCAGCAGCCCAAGAGGTACAAGAAGCGAAAAACTGTTTTTT. This sequence encodes CASSPRGTRSEKLFF.

This clone showed up just a few times. The chain has TRBV4-1 and TRBJ2-5; possibly TRBD1 or TRBD2 for D (6 bases each). This CDR3 is 15 amino acids long. The ends were cut back, 4 bases at V and 4 bases at J, with 16 bases in the middle. CDR1 and CDR2 from the germline V gene are MGHRA and YSYEKL. CDR3 sequence reads: CASSRYIGGGETQYF. The CDR3 nucleotides read TGCGCCAGCAGCCGATACATCGGGGGCGGAGAGACCCAGTACTTC.

The V gene is TRBV25-1, the J gene TRBJ1-1, with D unresolved. There are 11 residues in the CDR3. Germline CDR1 reads MGHDK; CDR2 reads SYGVNS. V was cut by 0 bases and J by 6 bases, with 2 bases left in between. CDR3 in amino acids: CASSEYSEAFF. CDR3 in DNA: TGTGCCAGCAGTGAATATTCTGAAGCTTTCTTT. Filled out from reference TRBV25-1 and TRBJ1-1, the complete variable domain reads EADIYQTPRYLVIGTGKKITLECSQTMGHDKMYWYQQDPGMELHLIHYSYGVNSTEKGDLSSESTVSRIRTEHFPLTLESARPSHTSQYLCASSEYSEAFFGQGTRLTVV.

This clone was detected only once. The CDR3 sequence is CASSMVQSWDTEAFF. DNA of the CDR3: TGTGCCAGCAGTATGGTCCAGAGCTGGGACACTGAAGCTTTCTTT. The V gene is TRBV6-6, the J gene TRBJ1-1, with no clear D. Germline lookup yields CDR1 MNHNY and CDR2 SVGAGI (reference sequence). This CDR3 region has 15 residues. The V gene lost 5 bases and the J gene lost 3 bases, with 16 bases spanning the gap.

The chain recombines TRBV7-9 with TRBJ2-3; TRBD2 matches at 11 bases. V shed 5 bases, J shed 2 bases, and the junction held 6 bases outside the gene matches. The CDR3 runs 16 residues. From germline, CDR1 is SEHNR and CDR2 FQNEAQ (reference sequence). Here the CDR3 DNA reads TGTGCCAGCAGCCCTCGACTAGCGGGGATCACAGATACGCAGTATTTT. It is translated as CASSPRLAGITDTQYF.

The rearrangement uses TRBV6-1 and TRBJ2-7, with 7 bases lining up with TRBD1. With 1 base clipped from V and 4 bases from J, the junction kept 4 bases outside the gene matches. Germline V gene sequence: CDR1 MNHNS, CDR2 SASEGT. The CDR3 contains 14 residues. CDR3 DNA: TGTGCCAGCAGTGAAGTGGGACAGACGTACGAGCAGTACTTC. Protein sequence: CASSEVGQTYEQYF.

This clone was picked up a small number of times. The chain recombines TRBV5-4 with TRBJ1-2, with D unclear. The CDR3 is 13 residues long. The germline CDR1 and CDR2 sequences are SGHNT and YYREEE (reference sequence). Deletions cut 0 bases from V and 7 bases from J, with 10 bases between. The CDR3 DNA sequence: TGTGCCAGCAGCTTGGACGGACTCTCTGGCTACACCTTC. The encoded protein is CASSLDGLSGYTF.

V gene TRBV7-2 combines with J gene TRBJ2-3, with 7 bases lining up with TRBD1. CDR3 length equals 14 residues. Germline V gene sequence: CDR1 SGHTA, CDR2 FQGNSA. V was clipped by 5 bases and J by 2 bases; unmatched bases: 4. The CDR3, as DNA: TGTGCCAGCAGCACAGGGGCCCTCACAGATACGCAGTATTTT. Translating it yields CASSTGALTDTQYF.

In this sample, this clone turned up a few times. The rearrangement uses TRBV30 and TRBJ2-7; TRBD2 matches 10 bases. CDR3 size: 13 residues. The junction had 6 bases not matched to a gene; V was cut back by 3 bases and J by 7 bases. Looked up from germline, CDR1 is GTSNPN and CDR2 is SVGIG (reference sequence). CDR3 in DNA: TGTGCCTGGAGGGCCGGGACTAGCGTAGAGCAGTACTTC. It translates to CAWRAGTSVEQYF.

The V call is TRBV2, the J call TRBJ2-2, with TRBD2 matching over 14 bases. J was trimmed by 0 bases and V by 7 bases; bases with no gene match: 7. Germline CDR1 and CDR2: SNHLY and FYNNEI. The length of the CDR3 is 18 residues. The CDR3 spells CASNPGLAGGPNTGELFF. CDR3 DNA sequence: TGTGCCAGCAATCCTGGACTAGCGGGAGGCCCGAACACCGGGGAGCTGTTTTTT.

In regard to this clone: A single base separates this from a much larger clone, so it may be a read error. This chain links TRBV5-1 with TRBJ2-3; 7 nucleotides align to TRBD2. Trimming removed 5 bases from V and 3 bases from J; junction bases left unmatched: 6. Germline CDR1 reads SGHRS; CDR2 reads YFSETQ. There are 14 residues in the CDR3. The CDR3 loop reads CASSPGTKTDTQYF. CDR3 in DNA: TGCGCCAGCAGTCCCGGGACTAAAACAGATACGCAGTATTTT.

The V gene is TRBV12-2, the J gene TRBJ2-3. TRBV12-2 is deemed a pseudogene. The CDR3 extends over 16 amino acids. The CDR3 protein is CASRAGAGRPTDTQYF. The CDR3 region has the DNA TGTGCAAGTCGCGCAGGGGCGGGAAGACCCACAGATACGCAGTATTTT.